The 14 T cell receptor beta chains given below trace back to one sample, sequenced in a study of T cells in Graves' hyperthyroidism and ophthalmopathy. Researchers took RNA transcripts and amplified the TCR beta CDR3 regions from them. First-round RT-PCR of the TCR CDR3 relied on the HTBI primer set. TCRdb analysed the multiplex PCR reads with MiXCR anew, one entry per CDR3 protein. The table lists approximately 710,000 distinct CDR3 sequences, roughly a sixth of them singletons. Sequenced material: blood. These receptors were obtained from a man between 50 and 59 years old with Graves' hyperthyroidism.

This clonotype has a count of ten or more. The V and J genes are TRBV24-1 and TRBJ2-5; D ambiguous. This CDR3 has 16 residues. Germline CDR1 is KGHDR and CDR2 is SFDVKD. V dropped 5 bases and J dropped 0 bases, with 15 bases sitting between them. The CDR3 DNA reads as TGTGCCACCAGTGTGGGCGGCCACCCGTACCAAGAGACCCAGTACTTC. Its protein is CATSVGGHPYQETQYF.

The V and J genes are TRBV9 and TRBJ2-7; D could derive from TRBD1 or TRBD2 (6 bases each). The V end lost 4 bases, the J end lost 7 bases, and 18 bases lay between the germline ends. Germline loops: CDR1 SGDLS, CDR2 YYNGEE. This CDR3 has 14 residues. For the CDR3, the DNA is TGTGCCAGCAGCCCTCGGGACGGAGGGGGAGAGCAGTACTTC. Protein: CASSPRDGGGEQYF.

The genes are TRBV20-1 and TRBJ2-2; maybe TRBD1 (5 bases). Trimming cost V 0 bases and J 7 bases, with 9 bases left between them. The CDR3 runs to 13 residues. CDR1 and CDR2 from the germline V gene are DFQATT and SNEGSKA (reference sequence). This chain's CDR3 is CSARDQGGGELFF. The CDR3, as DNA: TGCAGTGCTAGAGATCAGGGCGGCGGGGAGCTGTTTTTT.

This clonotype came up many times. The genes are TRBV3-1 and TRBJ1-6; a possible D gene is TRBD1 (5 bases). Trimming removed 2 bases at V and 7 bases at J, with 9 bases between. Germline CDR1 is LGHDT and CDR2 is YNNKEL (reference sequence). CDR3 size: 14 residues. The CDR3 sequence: CASSQQGFNSPLHF. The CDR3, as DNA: TGTGCCAGCAGCCAACAGGGTTTCAATTCACCCCTCCACTTT.

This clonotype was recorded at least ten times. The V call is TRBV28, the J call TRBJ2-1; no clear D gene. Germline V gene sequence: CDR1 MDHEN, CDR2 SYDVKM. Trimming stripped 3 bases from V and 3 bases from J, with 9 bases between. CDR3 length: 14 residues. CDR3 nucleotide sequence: TGTGCCAGCAGTTTTACATTCCTCTACAATGAGCAGTTCTTC. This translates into CASSFTFLYNEQFF.

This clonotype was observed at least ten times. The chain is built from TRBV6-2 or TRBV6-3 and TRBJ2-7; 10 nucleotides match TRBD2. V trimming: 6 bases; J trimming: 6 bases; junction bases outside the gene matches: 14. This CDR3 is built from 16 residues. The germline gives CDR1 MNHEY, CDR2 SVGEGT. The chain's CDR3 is CASRIPRSGRAGEQYF. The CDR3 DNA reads TGTGCCAGCAGGATCCCAAGAAGCGGGAGGGCAGGCGAGCAGTACTTC.

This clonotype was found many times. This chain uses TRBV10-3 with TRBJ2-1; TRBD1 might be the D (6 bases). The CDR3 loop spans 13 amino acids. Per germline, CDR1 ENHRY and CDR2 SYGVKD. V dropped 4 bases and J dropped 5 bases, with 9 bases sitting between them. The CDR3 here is CAISGTEDNEQFF. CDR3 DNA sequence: TGTGCCATCAGTGGGACAGAAGACAATGAGCAGTTCTTC.

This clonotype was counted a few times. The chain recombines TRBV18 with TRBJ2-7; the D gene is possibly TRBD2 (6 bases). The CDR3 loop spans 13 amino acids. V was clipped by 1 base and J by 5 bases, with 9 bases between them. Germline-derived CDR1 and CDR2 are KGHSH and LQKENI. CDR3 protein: CASSPQGGHEQYF. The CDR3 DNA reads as TGTGCCAGCTCACCACAGGGAGGCCACGAGCAGTACTTC.

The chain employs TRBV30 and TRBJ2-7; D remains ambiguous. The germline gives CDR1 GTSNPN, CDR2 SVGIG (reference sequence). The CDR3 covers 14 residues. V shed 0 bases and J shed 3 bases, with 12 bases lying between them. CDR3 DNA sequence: TGTGCCTGGAGTGTAGGCCCTCGTCTCTACGAGCAGTACTTC. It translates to CAWSVGPRLYEQYF.

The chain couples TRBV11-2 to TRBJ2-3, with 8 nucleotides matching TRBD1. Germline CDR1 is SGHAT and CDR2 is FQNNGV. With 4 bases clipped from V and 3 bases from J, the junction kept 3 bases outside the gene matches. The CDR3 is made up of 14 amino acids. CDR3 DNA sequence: TGTGCCAGCAGCTCGGACAGGGTGACAGATACGCAGTATTTT. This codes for CASSSDRVTDTQYF.

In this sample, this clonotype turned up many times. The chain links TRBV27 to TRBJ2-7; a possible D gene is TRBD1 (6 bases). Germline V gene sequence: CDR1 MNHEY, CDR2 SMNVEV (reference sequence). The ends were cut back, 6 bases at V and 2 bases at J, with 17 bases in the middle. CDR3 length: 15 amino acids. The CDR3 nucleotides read TGTGCCAGCAGCCATAGGGGGTCAGGGGCCTACGAGCAGTACTTC. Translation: CASSHRGSGAYEQYF.

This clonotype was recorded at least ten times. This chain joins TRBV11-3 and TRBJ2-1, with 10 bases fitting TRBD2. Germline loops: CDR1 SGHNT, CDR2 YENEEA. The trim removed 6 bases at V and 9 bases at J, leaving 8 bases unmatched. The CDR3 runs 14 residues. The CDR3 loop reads CASSPPGLAIEQFF. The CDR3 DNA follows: TGTGCCAGCAGTCCCCCGGGACTAGCGATTGAGCAGTTCTTC.

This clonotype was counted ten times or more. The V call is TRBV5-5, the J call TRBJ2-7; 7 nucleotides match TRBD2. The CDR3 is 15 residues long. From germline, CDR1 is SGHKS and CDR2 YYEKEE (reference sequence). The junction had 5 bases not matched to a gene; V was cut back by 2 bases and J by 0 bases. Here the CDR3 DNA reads TGTGCCAGCAGCTTACAAGCGGGGAGCTCCTACGAGCAGTACTTC. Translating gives CASSLQAGSSYEQYF.

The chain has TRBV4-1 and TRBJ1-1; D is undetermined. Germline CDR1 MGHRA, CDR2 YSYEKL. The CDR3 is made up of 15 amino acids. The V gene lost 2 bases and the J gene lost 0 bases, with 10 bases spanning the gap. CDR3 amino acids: CASSQINGVNTEAFF. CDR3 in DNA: TGCGCCAGCAGCCAAATAAACGGGGTGAACACTGAAGCTTTCTTT.